The 4 T cell receptor beta chains in this list originate from one sample, sequenced in a study of blood T cell repertoires in COVID-19. Method: immunoSEQ multiplex PCR; TCRdb's copy keeps in-frame clones and lacks some. The sample has about 46,000 clones, around 85% seen once. The sample comprised peripheral blood. These receptors originate from a woman of 80 years or more with COVID-19, enrolled during active disease.

The chain employs TRBV19 and TRBJ1-5; the D gene is possibly TRBD1 (5 bases). Germline CDR1 is LNHDA and CDR2 is SQIVND (reference sequence). This CDR3 region has 16 residues. V lost 4 bases and J 3 bases, leaving 16 bases between the germline ends. The CDR3 sequence: CASSTTTVGYNQPQHF. CDR3 coding DNA: TGTGCCAGTAGTACCACGACAGTAGGGTACAATCAGCCCCAGCATTTT.

The chain employs TRBV10-3 and TRBJ2-5; D is possibly TRBD2 (6 bases). This CDR3 comprises 13 residues. Germline values: CDR1 ENHRY, CDR2 SYGVKD. Deletions cut 6 bases from V and 3 bases from J, with 11 bases between. CDR3 in amino acids: CAIRRSGEETQYF. The CDR3 nucleotides are TGTGCCATCAGGCGTTCGGGGGAAGAGACCCAGTACTTC.

This sequence joins TRBV24-1 and TRBJ1-3; TRBD1 matches 10 bases. Germline V gene sequence: CDR1 KGHDR, CDR2 SFDVKD. Unmatched junction bases numbered 5, after V lost 7 bases and J lost 3 bases. The CDR3 covers 15 residues. CDR3 nucleotides: TGTGCCACCAGCCCCGGACAGGGGGATGGAAACACCATATATTTT. It specifies CATSPGQGDGNTIYF.

This chain joins TRBV11-3 and TRBJ2-3; no clear D. V lost 5 bases, J lost 6 bases, and 9 bases lay in between. The CDR3 spans 12 residues. The V gene's germline CDR1 is SGHNT and CDR2 YENEEA. The CDR3 reads CASSPGWDTQYF. In DNA form, the CDR3 reads TGTGCCAGCAGCCCCGGGTGGGATACGCAGTATTTT.